The next 11 T cell receptor beta chains were all read from a single sample in a study of blood T cells in healthy people across ages. It was with a sample-barcoded 5' primer and a J-beta primer mix that a second PCR of about 6 to 11 cycles was run. TCRdb re-analysed the 5' RACE reads in MiXCR, keeping a single row per CDR3 protein. This table has about 700,000 distinct CDR3 sequences, about 34% appearing once. The sequenced sample consisted of blood. The receptor source for this set is a woman older than 75 in good health.

This chain connects TRBV30 to TRBJ2-5, with 7 bases aligning to TRBD1. The J call could be wrong; TRBJ2-7 is a better fit for the DNA end. The CDR3 covers 12 residues. The germline CDR1 and CDR2 sequences are GTSNPN and SVGIG (reference sequence). The CDR3 DNA reads as TGTGCCTGGGCGACAGGGTCCCCCGAGCAGTACTTC. It encodes CAWATGSPEQYF.

Concerning this clonotype itself: It may be a read error: a sequence one base away is much more abundant. The chain combines TRBV6-5 with TRBJ2-1; D may correspond to TRBD1 or TRBD2 (5 bases each). CDR3 length: 14 residues. V dropped 5 bases and J dropped 5 bases, with 13 bases sitting between them. Germline values: CDR1 MNHEY, CDR2 SVGAGI. This CDR3 reads CASSDRGRDNEQFF. Here the CDR3 DNA reads TGTGCCAGCAGTGACCGGGGCAGAGACAATGAGCAGTTCTTC.

This clonotype has only a few counts. V is TRBV11-2 and J is TRBJ2-2, with D tentatively TRBD1 (7 bases). Germline CDR1 reads SGHAT; CDR2 reads FQNNGV. The V end was cut by 5 bases, the J end by 6 bases, with 19 bases between. This CDR3 spans 16 amino acids. DNA for the CDR3: TGTGCCAGCAGCCAATTCAGGGGGGAACGTGCCGGGGAGCTGTTTTTT. It specifies CASSQFRGERAGELFF.

This clonotype was found a few times. The chain combines TRBV9 with TRBJ1-1; 10 bases map to TRBD1. With V trimmed by 0 bases and J by 3 bases, 2 bases remained unmatched. The germline V gene has CDR1 SGDLS and CDR2 YYNGEE. This CDR3 has 15 amino acids. The CDR3 nucleotides read TGTGCCAGCAGCGTAGTAGGACAGGGGGACACTGAAGCTTTCTTT. It is translated as CASSVVGQGDTEAFF.

The CDR3 region is CASARQGGSTDTQYF. DNA of the CDR3: TGTGCCAGCGCCCGACAGGGTGGGAGCACAGATACGCAGTATTTT. The chain has TRBV7-2 and TRBJ2-3; TRBD1 matches at 7 bases. V gave up 8 bases and J gave up 0 bases; unmatched junction bases: 8. The CDR3 runs to 15 residues. The germline V gene encodes CDR1 SGHTA and CDR2 FQGNSA.

This clonotype was seen ten or more times. This chain links TRBV24-1 with TRBJ2-5; D perhaps matches TRBD1 (6 bases). Between the trimmed V and J ends, which lost 4 bases and 4 bases, there was a span of 15 bases. Germline CDR1 KGHDR, CDR2 SFDVKD. The CDR3 covers 15 residues. The CDR3 spells CATSDQGGSRETQYF. The CDR3, as DNA: TGTGCCACCAGTGACCAAGGGGGAAGTCGAGAGACCCAGTACTTC.

The chain uses TRBV9 and TRBJ2-1; TRBD2 matches 11 bases. Losses at the gene ends were 5 bases for V and 7 bases for J; bases not matched to a gene: 11. The CDR3 extends over 16 amino acids. CDR1 is SGDLS, CDR2 YYNGEE, per germline. CDR3 nucleotides: TGTGCCAGCAGTCCCCGACTAGCGGGAAACCCAAATGAGCAGTTCTTC. Amino acid sequence: CASSPRLAGNPNEQFF.

In this sample, this clonotype turned up a few times. V usage is TRBV2 and J usage is TRBJ1-2, with D perhaps TRBD1 (6 bases). Germline CDR1 SNHLY, CDR2 FYNNEI. Between the trimmed V and J ends, which lost 2 bases and 4 bases, there was a span of 14 bases. This CDR3 is built from 15 residues. The CDR3 loop is CASSETGGRFYGYTF. In DNA form, the CDR3 reads TGTGCCAGCAGTGAAACCGGGGGGCGCTTCTATGGCTACACCTTC.

Points on this clonotype: A read error may produce the germline difference seen at one junction end. The rearrangement links TRBV11-1 to TRBJ2-7; 7 bases align to TRBD1. Germline V gene data show CDR1 as SGHAT and CDR2 as FQDESV (reference sequence). This CDR3 spans 14 amino acids. The CDR3 loop reads CACSFRAGGVEQYF. The CDR3 region has the DNA TGTGCCTGCAGCTTTCGCGCAGGGGGTGTCGAGCAGTACTTC.

This clonotype was recorded at least ten times. The genes are TRBV6-6 and TRBJ2-7; D is uncertain. V was pared by 6 bases and J by 2 bases, with 14 bases between. CDR3 size: 14 residues. The V gene's germline CDR1 is MNHNY and CDR2 SVGAGI (reference sequence). The CDR3 coding sequence is TGTGCCAGCAGCTCCAAGACAAAGCCCTACGAGCAGTACTTC. It encodes CASSSKTKPYEQYF.

As concerns this clonotype: One end of the junction varies from germline; a read error may be responsible. This chain connects TRBV5-8 to TRBJ2-3; the D is unclear. Germline CDR1 SGHTS, CDR2 YDEGEE. The CDR3 contains 15 residues. CDR3 sequence: CTSSLLKGGQDTQYF. The CDR3 bases are TGTACCAGCAGCTTGCTGAAAGGCGGTCAAGATACGCAGTATTTT.